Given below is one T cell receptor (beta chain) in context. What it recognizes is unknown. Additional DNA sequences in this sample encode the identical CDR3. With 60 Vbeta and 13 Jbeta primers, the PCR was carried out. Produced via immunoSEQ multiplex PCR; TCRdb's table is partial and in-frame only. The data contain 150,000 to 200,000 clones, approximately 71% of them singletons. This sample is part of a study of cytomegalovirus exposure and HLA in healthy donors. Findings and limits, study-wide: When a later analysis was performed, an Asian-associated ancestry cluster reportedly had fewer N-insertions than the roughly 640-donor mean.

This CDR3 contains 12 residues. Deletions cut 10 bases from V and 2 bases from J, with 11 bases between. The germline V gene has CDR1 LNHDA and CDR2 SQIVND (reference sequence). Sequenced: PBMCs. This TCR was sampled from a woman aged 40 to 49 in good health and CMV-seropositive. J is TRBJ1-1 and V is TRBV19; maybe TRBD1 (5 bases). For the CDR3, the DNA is TGTGCCACTACAGGTACTAACACTGAAGCTTTCTTT. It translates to CATTGTNTEAFF.